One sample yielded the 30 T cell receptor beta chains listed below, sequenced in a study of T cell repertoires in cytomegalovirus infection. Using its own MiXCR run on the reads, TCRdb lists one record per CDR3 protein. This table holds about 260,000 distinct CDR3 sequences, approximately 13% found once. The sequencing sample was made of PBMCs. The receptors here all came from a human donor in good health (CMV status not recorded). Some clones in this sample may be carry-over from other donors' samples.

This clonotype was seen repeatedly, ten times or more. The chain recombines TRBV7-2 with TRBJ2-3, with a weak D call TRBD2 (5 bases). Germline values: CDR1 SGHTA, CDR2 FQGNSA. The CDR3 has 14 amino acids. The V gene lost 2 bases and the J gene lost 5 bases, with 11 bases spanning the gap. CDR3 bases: TGTGCCAGCAGCTTAAGGAGGAGAGAAGATACGCAGTATTTT. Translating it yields CASSLRRREDTQYF.

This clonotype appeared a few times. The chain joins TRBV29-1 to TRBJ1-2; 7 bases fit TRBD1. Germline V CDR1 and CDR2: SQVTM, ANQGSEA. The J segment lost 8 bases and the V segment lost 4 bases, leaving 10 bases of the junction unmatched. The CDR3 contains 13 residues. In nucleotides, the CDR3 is TGCAGCGTTGGTACCCTCCAGGGGGGAGGCTACACCTTC. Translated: CSVGTLQGGGYTF.

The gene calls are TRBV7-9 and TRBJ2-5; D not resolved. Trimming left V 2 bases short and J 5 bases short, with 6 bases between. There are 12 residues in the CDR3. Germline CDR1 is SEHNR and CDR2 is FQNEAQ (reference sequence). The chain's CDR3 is CASSLSPETQYF. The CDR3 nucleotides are TGTGCCAGCAGCTTAAGCCCGGAGACCCAGTACTTC.

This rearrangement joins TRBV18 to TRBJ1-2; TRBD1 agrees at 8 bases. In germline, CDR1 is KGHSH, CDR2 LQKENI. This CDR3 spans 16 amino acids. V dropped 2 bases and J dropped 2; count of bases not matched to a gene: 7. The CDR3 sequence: CASSPRDRSLNYGYTF. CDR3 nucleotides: TGTGCCAGCTCACCAAGGGACAGGAGCCTGAACTATGGCTACACCTTC.

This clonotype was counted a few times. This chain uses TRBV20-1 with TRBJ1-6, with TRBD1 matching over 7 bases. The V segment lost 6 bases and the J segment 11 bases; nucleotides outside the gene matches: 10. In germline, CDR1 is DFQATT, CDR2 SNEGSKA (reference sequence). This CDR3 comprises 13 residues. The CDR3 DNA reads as TGCAGTGCCTATACAGGGGATCTTGCACCCCTCCACTTT. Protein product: CSAYTGDLAPLHF.

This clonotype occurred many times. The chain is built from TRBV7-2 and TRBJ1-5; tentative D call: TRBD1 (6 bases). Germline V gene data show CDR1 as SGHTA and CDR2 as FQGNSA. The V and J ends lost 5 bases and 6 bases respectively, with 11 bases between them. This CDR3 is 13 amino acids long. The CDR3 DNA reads TGTGCCAGCAGCATAGACAGGTTTCAGCCCCAGCATTTT. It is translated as CASSIDRFQPQHF.

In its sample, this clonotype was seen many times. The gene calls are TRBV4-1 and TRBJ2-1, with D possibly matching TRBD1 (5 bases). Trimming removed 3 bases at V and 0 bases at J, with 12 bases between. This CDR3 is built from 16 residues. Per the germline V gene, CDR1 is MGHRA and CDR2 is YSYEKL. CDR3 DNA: TGCGCCAGCAGCCATCCGACAGAGTCCTCCTACAATGAGCAGTTCTTC. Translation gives CASSHPTESSYNEQFF.

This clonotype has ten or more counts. DNA for the CDR3: TGTGCCAGCACCGGGACTAGTCTAGCCGCTGAGCAGTTCTTC. It yields the protein CASTGTSLAAEQFF. The V gene is TRBV28, the J gene TRBJ2-1; 8 bases fit TRBD2. CDR1 MDHEN and CDR2 SYDVKM come from the germline V gene. The CDR3 totals 14 residues. Trimming took 7 bases from V and 9 from J; bases not matched to a gene: 11.

Here the CDR3 DNA reads TGTGCCAGCAGCCTAGGGGGGAGGACCGACGGGGAGCAGTACTTC. As protein: CASSLGGRTDGEQYF. The rearrangement joins TRBV11-2 to TRBJ2-7; either TRBD1 or TRBD2 may fit D (6 bases each). Germline V CDR1 and CDR2: SGHAT, FQNNGV. The ends were cut back, 5 bases at V and 7 bases at J, with 21 bases in the middle. CDR3 size: 15 residues. Complete variable domain (other parts from reference TRBV11-2 and TRBJ2-7): EAGVAQSPRYKIIEKRQSVAFWCNPISGHATLYWYQQILGQGPKLLIQFQNNGVVDDSQLPKDRFSAERLKGVDSTLKIQPAKLEDSAVYLCASSLGGRTDGEQYFGPGTRLTVT.

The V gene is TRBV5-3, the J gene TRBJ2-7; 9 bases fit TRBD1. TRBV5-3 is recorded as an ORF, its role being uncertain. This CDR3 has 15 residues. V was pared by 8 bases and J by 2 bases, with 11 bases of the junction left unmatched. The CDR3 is CASRIGTGTTYEQYF. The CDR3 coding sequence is TGTGCCAGCAGGATTGGGACAGGGACGACCTACGAGCAGTACTTC.

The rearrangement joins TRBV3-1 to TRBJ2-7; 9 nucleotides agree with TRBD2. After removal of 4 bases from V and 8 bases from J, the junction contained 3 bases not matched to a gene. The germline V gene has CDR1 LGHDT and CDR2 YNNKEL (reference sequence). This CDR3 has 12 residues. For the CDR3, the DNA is TGTGCCAGCAGCCCTGGGACTAGCCAGCAGTACTTC. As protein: CASSPGTSQQYF.

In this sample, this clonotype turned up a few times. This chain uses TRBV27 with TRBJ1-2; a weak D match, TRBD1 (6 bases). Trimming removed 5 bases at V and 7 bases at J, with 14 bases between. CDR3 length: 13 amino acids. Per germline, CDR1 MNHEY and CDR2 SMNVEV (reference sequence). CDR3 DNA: TGTGCCAGCAGTCCCTACAGGGTTGGTGGCTACACCTTC. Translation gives CASSPYRVGGYTF.

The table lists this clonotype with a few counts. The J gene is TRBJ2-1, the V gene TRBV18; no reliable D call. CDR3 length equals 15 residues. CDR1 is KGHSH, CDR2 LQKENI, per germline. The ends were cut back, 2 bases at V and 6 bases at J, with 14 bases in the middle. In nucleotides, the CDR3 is TGTGCCAGCTCACCATTAGACGGCTCAGGCAATGAGCAGTTCTTC. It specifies CASSPLDGSGNEQFF. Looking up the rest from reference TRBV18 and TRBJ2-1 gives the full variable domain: NAGVMQNPRHLVRRRGQEARLRCSPMKGHSHVYWYRQLPEEGLKFMVYLQKENIIDESGMPKERFSAEFPKEGPSILRIQQVVRGDSAAYFCASSPLDGSGNEQFFGPGTRLTVL.

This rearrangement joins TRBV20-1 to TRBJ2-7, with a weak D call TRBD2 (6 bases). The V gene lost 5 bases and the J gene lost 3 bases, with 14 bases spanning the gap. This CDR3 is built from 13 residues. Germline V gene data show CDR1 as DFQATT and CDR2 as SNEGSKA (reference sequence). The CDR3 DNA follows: TGCAGTGCTCCTGGGGGGAGAAGCTACGAGCAGTACTTC. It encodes CSAPGGRSYEQYF.

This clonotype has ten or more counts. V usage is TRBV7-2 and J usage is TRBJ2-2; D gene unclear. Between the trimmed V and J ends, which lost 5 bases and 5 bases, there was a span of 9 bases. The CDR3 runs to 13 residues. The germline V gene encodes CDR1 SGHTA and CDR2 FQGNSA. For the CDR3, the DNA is TGTGCCAGCAGCCCCGACCCGACCGGGGAGCTGTTTTTT. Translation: CASSPDPTGELFF.

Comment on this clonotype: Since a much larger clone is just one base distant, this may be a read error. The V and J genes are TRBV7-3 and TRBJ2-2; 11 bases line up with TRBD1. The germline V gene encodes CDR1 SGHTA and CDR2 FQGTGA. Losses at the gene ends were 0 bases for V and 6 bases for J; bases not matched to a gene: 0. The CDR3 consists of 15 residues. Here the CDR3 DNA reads TGTGCCAGCAGCTTAACGGGACAGGGGGCCGGGGAGCTGTTTTTT. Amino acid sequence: CASSLTGQGAGELFF. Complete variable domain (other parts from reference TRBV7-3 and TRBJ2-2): GAGVSQTPSNKVTEKGKYVELRCDPISGHTALYWYRQSLGQGPEFLIYFQGTGAADDSGLPNDRFFAVRPEGSVSTLKIQRTERGDSAVYLCASSLTGQGAGELFFGEGSRLTVL.

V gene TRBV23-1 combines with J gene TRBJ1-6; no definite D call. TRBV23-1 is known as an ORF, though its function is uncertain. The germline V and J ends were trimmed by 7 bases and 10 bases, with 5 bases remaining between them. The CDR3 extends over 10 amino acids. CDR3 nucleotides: TGCGCCAGCACCGGGTCACCCCTCCACTTT. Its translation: CASTGSPLHF.

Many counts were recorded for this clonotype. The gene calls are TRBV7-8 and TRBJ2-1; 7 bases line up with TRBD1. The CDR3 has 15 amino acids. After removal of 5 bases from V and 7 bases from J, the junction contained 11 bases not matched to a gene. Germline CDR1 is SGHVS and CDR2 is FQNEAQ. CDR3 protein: CASSRDRVRYNEQFF. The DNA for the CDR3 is TGTGCCAGCAGCCGAGACAGGGTCAGGTATAATGAGCAGTTCTTC.

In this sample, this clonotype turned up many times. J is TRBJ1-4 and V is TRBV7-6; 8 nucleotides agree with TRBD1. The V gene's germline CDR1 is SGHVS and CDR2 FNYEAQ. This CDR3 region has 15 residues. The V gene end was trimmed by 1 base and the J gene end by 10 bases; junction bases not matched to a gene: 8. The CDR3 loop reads CASSLGFDRGLKLFF. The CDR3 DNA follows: TGTGCCAGCAGCTTAGGGTTCGACAGGGGACTAAAACTGTTTTTT.

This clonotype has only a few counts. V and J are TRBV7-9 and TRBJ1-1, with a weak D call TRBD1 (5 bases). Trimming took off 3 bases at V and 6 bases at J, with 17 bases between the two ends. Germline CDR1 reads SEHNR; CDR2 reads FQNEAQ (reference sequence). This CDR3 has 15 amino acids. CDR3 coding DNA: TGTGCCAGCAGCTTCCTTAGCTCACAGGTGGCTGAAGCTTTCTTT. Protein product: CASSFLSSQVAEAFF.

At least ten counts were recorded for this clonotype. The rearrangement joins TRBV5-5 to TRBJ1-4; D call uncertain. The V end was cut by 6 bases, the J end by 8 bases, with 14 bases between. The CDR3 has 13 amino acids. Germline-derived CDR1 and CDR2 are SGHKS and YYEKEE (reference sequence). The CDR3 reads CASNSGPVEKLFF. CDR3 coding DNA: TGTGCCAGCAACTCCGGACCGGTGGAAAAACTGTTTTTT.

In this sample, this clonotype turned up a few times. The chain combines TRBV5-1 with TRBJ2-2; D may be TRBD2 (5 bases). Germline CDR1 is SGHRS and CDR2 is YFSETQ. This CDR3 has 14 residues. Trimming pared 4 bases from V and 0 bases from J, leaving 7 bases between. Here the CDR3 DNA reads TGCGCCAGCAGCGGAGGAGCGAACACCGGGGAGCTGTTTTTT. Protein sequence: CASSGGANTGELFF. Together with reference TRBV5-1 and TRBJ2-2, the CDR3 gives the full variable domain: KAGVTQTPRYLIKTRGQQVTLSCSPISGHRSVSWYQQTPGQGLQFLFEYFSETQRNKGNFPGRFSGRQFSNSRSEMNVSTLELGDSALYLCASSGGANTGELFFGEGSRLTVL.

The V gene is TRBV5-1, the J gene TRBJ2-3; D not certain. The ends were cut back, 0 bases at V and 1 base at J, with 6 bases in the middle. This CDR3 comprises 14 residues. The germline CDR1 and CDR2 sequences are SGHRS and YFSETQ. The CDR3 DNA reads TGCGCCAGCAGCTTGGACGGCGGCACAGATACGCAGTATTTT. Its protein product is CASSLDGGTDTQYF.

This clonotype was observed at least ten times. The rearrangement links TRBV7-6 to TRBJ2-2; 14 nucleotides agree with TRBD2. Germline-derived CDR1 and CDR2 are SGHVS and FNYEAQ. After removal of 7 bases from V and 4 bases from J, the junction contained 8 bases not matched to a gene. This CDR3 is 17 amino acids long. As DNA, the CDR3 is TGTGCCAGCACCCTGACTAGCGGGGGGGGTGGCACCGGGGAGCTGTTTTTT. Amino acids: CASTLTSGGGGTGELFF.

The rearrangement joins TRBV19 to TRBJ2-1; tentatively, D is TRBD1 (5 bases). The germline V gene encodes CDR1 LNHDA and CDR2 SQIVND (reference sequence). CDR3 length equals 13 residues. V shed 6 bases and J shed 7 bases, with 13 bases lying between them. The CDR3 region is CASSFGHGNEQFF. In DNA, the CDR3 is TGTGCCAGTAGCTTTGGACACGGAAATGAGCAGTTCTTC.

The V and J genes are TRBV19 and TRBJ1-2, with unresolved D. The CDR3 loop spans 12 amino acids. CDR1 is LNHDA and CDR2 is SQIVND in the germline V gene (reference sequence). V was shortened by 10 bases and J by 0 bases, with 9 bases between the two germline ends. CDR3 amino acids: CAIGSANYGYTF. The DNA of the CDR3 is TGTGCCATCGGATCAGCTAACTATGGCTACACCTTC.

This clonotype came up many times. Here the CDR3 DNA reads TGTGCCAGCAGCTTAGACAGTAGCTCCTACAATGAGCAGTTCTTC. Protein product: CASSLDSSSYNEQFF. J is TRBJ2-1 and V is TRBV7-9, with D unclear. The CDR3 has 15 residues. V was shortened by 1 base and J by 0 bases, with 7 bases between the two germline ends. CDR1 and CDR2 (germline): SEHNR, FQNEAQ (reference sequence).

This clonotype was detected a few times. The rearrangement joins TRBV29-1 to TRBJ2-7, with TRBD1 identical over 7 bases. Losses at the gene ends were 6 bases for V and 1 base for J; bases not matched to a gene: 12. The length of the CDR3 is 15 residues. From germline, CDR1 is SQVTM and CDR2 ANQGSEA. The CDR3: CSVGTEVAYSYEQYF. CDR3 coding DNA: TGCAGCGTCGGGACAGAGGTAGCATATTCCTACGAGCAGTACTTC.

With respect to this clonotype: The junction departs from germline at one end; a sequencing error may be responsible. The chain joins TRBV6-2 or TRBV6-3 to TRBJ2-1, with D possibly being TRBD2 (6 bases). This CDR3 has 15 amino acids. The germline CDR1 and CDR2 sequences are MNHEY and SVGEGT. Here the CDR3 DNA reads TGTCCCAGCAGGACAACGGCAGGGAGGTTAGGTGAGCAGTTCTTC. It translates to CPSRTTAGRLGEQFF.

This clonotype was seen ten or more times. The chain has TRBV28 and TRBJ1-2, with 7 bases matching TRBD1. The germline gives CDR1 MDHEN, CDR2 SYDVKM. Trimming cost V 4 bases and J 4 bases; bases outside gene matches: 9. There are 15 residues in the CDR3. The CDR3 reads CASSWPGTAIYGYTF. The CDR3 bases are TGTGCCAGCAGTTGGCCCGGGACAGCAATCTATGGCTACACCTTC.